These T cell receptor beta chains were read from a single sample in a study of T cells after yellow fever vaccination. One entry per CDR3 protein results from TCRdb running MiXCR on the 5' RACE reads. The table records some 300,000 distinct CDR3 sequences, 8.7% of them present only once. Sample: CD4+ T cells sorted from PBMCs, taken 5 days after the yellow fever booster vaccination. The receptor set was obtained from a man between 18 and 29 years old who received the YFV17D yellow fever vaccine. The CDR3 runs from the conserved cysteine through the conserved F or W. The order of the fields is V gene, CDR3 protein.

TRBV5-6,CASSFLSGGPLGDTQYF
TRBV24-1,CATSDPGRGTDTQYF
TRBV9,CASSPGQGGKRELFF
TRBV7-6,CASKPLAGLNTEAFF
TRBV20-1,CSARQGTNEKLFF
TRBV6-5,CASSYSILGRTQYF
TRBV20-1,CSARAGRGPYEQYF
TRBV9,CASSGRQGRAAQYF
TRBV6-6,CASSYGLNNQPQHF
TRBV7-9,CASSRRQGAHLYNSPLHF
TRBV5-4,CASRSGQGGSPLHF
TRBV12-3/TRBV12-4,CASLEEDTQYF
TRBV5-1,CASSFPSGGTTDTQYF
TRBV3-1,CASSPRDIAYGYTF
TRBV5-1,CASGGQGYEQYF
TRBV11-2,CASSFYATGELFF
TRBV30,CAWGPGADTQYF
TRBV7-9,CASSFAGGDETQYF
TRBV5-1,CASSLELGRDTQYF
TRBV7-2,CASSLRTGPTEAFF
TRBV4-1,CASNLFPPPNQPQHF
TRBV11-2,CASSLFQGNTIYF
TRBV6-2/TRBV6-3,CASSYVAGRPQSGELFF
TRBV4-1,CASSRTVWADTQYF
TRBV29-1,CSVEAGGGKDTQYF
TRBV7-3,CASSSYRNSYNEQFF
TRBV12-3/TRBV12-4,CASSFIGNYGYTF